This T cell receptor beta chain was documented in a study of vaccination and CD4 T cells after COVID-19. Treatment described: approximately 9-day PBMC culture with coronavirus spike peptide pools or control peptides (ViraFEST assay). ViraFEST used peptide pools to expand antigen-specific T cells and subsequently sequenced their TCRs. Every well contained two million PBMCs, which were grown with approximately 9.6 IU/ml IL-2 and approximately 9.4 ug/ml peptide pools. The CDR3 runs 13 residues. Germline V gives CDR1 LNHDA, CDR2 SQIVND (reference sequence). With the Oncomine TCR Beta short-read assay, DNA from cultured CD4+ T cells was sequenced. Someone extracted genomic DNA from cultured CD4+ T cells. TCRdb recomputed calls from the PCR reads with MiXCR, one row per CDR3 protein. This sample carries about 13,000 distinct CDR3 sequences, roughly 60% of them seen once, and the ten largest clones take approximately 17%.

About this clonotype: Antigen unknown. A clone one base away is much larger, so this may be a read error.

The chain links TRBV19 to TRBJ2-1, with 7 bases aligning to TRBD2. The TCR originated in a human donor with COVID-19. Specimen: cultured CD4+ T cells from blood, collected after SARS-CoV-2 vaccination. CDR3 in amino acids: CVSSIGRGTEQFF. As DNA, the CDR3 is TGTGTCAGTAGTATAGGGAGGGGAACTGAGCAGTTCTTC.